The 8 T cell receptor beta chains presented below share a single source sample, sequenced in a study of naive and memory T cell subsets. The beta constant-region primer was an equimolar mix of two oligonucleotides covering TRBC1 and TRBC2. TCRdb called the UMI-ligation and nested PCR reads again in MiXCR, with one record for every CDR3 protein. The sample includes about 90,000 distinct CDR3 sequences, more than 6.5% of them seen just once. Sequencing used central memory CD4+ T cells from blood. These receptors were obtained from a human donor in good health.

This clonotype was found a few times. The CDR3 DNA is TGCAGCTTTAAAATGAACACTGAAGCTTTCTTT. Residues: CSFKMNTEAFF. The genes are TRBV29-1 and TRBJ1-1; D not certain. Trimming left V 8 bases short and J 0 bases short, with 7 bases between. The length of the CDR3 is 11 residues. CDR1 SQVTM and CDR2 ANQGSEA come from the germline V gene.

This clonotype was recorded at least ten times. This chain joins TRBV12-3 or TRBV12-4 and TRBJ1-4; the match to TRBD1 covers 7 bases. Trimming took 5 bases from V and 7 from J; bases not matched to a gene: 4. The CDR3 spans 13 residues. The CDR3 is CASSRDSGEKLFF. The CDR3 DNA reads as TGTGCCAGCAGTCGGGACAGTGGTGAAAAACTGTTTTTT.

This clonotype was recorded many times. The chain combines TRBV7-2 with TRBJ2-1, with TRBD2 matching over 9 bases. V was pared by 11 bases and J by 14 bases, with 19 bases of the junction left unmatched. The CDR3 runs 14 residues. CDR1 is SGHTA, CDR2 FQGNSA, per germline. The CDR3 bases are TGTGCCTCCATAAGGGAGACTAGCGGAAGAGGAGAGTTCTTC. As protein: CASIRETSGRGEFF.

This CDR3 reads CASRTYTGGLEETQYF. In DNA form, the CDR3 reads TGCGCCAGCAGGACCTATACCGGGGGTCTAGAGGAGACCCAGTACTTC. The chain couples TRBV5-1 to TRBJ2-5; possibly TRBD2 for D (6 bases). This CDR3 is 16 amino acids long. Trimming removed 5 bases from V and 5 bases from J, with 22 bases in between. The germline V gene encodes CDR1 SGHRS and CDR2 YFSETQ. Using reference TRBV5-1 and TRBJ2-5 for the parts outside the CDR3, the full variable domain is KAGVTQTPRYLIKTRGQQVTLSCSPISGHRSVSWYQQTPGQGLQFLFEYFSETQRNKGNFPGRFSGRQFSNSRSEMNVSTLELGDSALYLCASRTYTGGLEETQYFGPGTRLLVL.

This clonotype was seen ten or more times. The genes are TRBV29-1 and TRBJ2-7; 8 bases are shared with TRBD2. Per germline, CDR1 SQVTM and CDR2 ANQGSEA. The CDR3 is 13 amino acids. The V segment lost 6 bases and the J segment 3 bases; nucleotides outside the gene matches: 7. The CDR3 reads CSVPGGRDYEQYF. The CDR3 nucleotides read TGCAGCGTGCCGGGGGGGCGCGACTACGAGCAGTACTTC.

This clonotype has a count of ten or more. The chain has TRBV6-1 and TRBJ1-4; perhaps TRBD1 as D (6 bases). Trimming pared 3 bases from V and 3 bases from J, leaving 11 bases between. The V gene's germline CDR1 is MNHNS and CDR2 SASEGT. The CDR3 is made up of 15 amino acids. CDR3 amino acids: CASSDTDRSNEKLFF. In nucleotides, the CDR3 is TGTGCCAGCAGTGACACGGACAGATCTAATGAAAAACTGTTTTTT.

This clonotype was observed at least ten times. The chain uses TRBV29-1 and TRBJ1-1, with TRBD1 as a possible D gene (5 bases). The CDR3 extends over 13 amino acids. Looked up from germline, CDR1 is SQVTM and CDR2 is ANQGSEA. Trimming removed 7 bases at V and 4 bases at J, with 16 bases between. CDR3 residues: CSAIRERGTEAFF. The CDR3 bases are TGCAGCGCAATCAGGGAGAGGGGCACTGAAGCTTTCTTT. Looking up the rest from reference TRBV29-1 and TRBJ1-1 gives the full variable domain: SAVISQKPSRDICQRGTSLTIQCQVDSQVTMMFWYRQQPGQSLTLIATANQGSEATYESGFVIDKFPISRPNLTFSTLTVSNMSPEDSSIYLCSAIRERGTEAFFGQGTRLTVV.

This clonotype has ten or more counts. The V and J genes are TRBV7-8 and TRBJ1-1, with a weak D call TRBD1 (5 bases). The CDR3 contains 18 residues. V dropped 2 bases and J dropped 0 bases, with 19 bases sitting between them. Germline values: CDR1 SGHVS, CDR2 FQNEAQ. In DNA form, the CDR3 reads TGTGCCAGCAGCTTAAAGGGAAACAGGCGATCGCTGAACACTGAAGCTTTCTTT. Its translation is CASSLKGNRRSLNTEAFF.